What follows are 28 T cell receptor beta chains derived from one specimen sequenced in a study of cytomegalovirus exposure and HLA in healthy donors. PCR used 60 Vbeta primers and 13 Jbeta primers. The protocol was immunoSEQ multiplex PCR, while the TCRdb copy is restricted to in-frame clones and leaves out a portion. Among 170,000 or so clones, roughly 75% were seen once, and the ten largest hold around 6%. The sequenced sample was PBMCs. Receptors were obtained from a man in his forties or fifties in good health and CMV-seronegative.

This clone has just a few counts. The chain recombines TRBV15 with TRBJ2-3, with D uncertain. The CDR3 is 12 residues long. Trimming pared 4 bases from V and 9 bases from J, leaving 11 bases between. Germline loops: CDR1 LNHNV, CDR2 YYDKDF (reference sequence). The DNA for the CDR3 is TGTGCCACCAGCAAACTTAGTGAAACGCAGTATTTT. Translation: CATSKLSETQYF.

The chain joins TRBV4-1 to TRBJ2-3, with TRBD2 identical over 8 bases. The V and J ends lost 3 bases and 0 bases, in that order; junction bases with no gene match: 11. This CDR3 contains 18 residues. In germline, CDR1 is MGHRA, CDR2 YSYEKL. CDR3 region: CASSQHPGSGGSTDTQYF. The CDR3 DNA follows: TGCGCCAGCAGCCAGCACCCGGGGAGCGGGGGAAGCACAGATACGCAGTATTTT.

Here the CDR3 reads CASSVSLGTSDINEQFF. CDR3 coding DNA: TGTGCCAGCAGCGTTAGTCTCGGGACTAGCGATATCAATGAGCAGTTCTTC. V gene TRBV9 combines with J gene TRBJ2-1; 10 nucleotides match TRBD2. V shed 2 bases and J 6 bases; nucleotides not matched to a gene: 11. The CDR3 length is 17 residues. Germline CDR1 and CDR2: SGDLS and YYNGEE.

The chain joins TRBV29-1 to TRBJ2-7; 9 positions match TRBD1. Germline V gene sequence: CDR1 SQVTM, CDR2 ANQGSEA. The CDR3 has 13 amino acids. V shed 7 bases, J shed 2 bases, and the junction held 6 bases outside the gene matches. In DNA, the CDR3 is TGCAGCGCTACCGGGACAGGGACCTACGAGCAGTACTTC. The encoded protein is CSATGTGTYEQYF.

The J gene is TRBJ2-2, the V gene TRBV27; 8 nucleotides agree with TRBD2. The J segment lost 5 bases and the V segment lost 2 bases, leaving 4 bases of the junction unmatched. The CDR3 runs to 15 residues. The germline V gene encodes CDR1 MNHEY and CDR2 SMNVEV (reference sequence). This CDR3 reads CASSLPSGSTGELFF. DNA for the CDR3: TGTGCCAGCAGTTTACCCAGCGGGAGTACCGGGGAGCTGTTTTTT.

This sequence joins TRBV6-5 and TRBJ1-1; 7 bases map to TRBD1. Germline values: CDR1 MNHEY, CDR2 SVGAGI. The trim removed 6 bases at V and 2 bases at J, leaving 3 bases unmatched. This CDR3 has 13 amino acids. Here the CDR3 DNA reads TGTGCCAGCAGCCGGGACAGTAACACTGAAGCTTTCTTT. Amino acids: CASSRDSNTEAFF.

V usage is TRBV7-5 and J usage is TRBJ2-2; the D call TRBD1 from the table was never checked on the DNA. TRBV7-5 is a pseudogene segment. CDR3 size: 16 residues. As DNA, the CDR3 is TGTGTCAGAAGCGACATTTTACAGGGGTCGTCAGGGGAGCTGTTTTTT. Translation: CVRSDILQGSSGELFF.

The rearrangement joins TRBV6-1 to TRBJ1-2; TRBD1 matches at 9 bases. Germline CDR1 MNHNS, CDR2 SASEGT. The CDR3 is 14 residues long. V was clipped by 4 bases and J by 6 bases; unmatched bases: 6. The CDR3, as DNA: TGTGCCAGCAGTGCCCAACAGGGGGCTGATGGCTACACCTTC. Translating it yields CASSAQQGADGYTF.

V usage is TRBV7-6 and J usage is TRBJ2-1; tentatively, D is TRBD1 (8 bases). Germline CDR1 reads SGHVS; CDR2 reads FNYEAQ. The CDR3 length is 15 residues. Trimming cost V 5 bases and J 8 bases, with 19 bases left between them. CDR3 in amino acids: CASSRQGRGVDEQFF. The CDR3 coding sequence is TGTGCCAGCAGCAGACAGGGGAGGGGAGTGGATGAGCAGTTCTTC.

The DNA for the CDR3 is TGCGCCAGCAGCCCGCACAGGGGTCCGAATCAGCCCCAGCATTTT. This gives the protein CASSPHRGPNQPQHF. The rearrangement joins TRBV4-3 to TRBJ1-5; 7 bases align to TRBD1. After removal of 4 bases from V and 4 bases from J, the junction contained 7 bases not matched to a gene. This CDR3 spans 15 amino acids. Germline V CDR1 and CDR2: LGHNA, YSLEER.

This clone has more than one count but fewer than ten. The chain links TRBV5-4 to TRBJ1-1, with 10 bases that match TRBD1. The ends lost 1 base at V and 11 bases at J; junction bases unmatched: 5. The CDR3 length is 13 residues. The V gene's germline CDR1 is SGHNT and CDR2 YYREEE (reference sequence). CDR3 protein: CASSLRDRGFAFF. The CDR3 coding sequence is TGTGCCAGCAGCTTGAGGGACAGGGGATTTGCTTTCTTT.

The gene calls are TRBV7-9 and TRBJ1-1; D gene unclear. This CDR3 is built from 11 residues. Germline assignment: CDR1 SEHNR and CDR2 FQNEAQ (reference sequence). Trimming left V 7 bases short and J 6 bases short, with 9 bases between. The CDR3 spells CASNRVAEAFF. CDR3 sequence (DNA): TGTGCCAGCAATCGGGTAGCTGAAGCTTTCTTT.

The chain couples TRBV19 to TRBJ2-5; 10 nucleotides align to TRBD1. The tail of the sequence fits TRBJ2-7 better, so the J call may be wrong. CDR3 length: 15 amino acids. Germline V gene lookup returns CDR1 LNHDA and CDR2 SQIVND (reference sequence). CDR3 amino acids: CASSPTGTGADEQYF. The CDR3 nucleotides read TGTGCCAGTAGTCCCACCGGGACAGGGGCCGACGAGCAGTACTTC.

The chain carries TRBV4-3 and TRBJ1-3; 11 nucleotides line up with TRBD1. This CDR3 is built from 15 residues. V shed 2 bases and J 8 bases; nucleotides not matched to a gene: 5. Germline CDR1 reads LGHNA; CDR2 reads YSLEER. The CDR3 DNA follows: TGCGCCAGCAGCCAATCCCCGGGACAGGGGGACACCATATATTTT. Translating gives CASSQSPGQGDTIYF.

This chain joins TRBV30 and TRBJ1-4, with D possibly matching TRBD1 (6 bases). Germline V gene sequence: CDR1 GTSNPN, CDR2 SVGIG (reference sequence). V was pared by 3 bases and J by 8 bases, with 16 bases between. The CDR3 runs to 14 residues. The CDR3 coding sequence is TGTGCCTGGAGCGAGGGGGGGGTTGGAGAAAAACTGTTTTTT. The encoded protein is CAWSEGGVGEKLFF.

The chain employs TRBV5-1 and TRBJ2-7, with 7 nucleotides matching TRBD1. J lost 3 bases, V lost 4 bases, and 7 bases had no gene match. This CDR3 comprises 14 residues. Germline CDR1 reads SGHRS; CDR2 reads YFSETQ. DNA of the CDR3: TGCGCCAGCAGCCCTGGGACAGACTTCTACGAGCAGTACTTC. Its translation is CASSPGTDFYEQYF.

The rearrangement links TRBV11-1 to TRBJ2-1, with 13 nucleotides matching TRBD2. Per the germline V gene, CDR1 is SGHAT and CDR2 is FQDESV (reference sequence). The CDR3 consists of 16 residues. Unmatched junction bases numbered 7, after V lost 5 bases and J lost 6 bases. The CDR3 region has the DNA TGTGCCAGCAGCCGCCACGGACTAGCGGGAGCCAATGAGCAGTTCTTC. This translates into CASSRHGLAGANEQFF.

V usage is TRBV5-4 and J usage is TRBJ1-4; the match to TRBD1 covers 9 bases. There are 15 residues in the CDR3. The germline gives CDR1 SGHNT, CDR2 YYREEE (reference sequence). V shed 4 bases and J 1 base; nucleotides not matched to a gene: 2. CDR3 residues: CASSGGQGTNEKLFF. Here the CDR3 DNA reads TGTGCCAGCAGCGGGGGACAGGGAACTAATGAAAAACTGTTTTTT.

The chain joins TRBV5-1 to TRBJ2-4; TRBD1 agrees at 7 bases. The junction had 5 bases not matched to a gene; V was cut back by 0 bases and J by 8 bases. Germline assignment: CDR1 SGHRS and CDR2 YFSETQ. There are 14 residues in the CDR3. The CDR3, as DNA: TGCGCCAGCAGCTTGGCCTCAGACAGGGACATTCAGTACTTC. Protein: CASSLASDRDIQYF.

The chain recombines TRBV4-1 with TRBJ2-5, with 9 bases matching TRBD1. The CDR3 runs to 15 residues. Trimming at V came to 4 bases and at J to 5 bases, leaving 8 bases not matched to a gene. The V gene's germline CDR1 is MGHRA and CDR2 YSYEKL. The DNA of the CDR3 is TGCGCCAGCAGCCTTACAGGGGGCGCCCCGGAGACCCAGTACTTC. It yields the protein CASSLTGGAPETQYF.

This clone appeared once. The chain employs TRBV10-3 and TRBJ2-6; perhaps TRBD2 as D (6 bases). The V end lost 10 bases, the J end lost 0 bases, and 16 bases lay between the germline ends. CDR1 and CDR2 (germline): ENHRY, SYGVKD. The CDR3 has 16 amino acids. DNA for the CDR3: TGTGCCACCTCGAAGGAGGGAAGCTCTGGGGCCAACGTCCTGACTTTC. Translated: CATSKEGSSGANVLTF.

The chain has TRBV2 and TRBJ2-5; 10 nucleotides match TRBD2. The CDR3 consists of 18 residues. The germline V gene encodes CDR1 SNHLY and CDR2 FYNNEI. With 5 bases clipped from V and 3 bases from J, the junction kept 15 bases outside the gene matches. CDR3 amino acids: CASSMRLAGEIKKETQYF. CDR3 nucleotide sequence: TGTGCCAGCAGTATGCGACTAGCGGGCGAGATTAAGAAAGAGACCCAGTACTTC.

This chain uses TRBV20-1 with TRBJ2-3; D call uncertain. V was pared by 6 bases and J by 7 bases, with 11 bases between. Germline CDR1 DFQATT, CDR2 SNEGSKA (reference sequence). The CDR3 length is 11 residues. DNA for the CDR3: TGCAGTGCGCAGGCGACCAATACGCAGTATTTT. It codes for CSAQATNTQYF.

The CDR3 sequence: CAIRAGQLNTGELFF. The CDR3 bases are TGTGCCATCAGGGCGGGACAGCTAAACACCGGGGAGCTGTTTTTT. This chain connects TRBV10-3 to TRBJ2-2; possible D gene TRBD1, 7 bases. In germline, CDR1 is ENHRY, CDR2 SYGVKD. V was cut by 6 bases and J by 2 bases, with 13 bases left in between. This CDR3 has 15 amino acids.

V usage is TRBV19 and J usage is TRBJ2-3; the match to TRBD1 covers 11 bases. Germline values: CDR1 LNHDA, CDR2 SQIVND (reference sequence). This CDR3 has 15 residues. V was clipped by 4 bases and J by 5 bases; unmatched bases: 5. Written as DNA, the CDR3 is TGTGCCAGTAGTACAACCGGGACAGGGGGAGATACGCAGTATTTT. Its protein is CASSTTGTGGDTQYF.

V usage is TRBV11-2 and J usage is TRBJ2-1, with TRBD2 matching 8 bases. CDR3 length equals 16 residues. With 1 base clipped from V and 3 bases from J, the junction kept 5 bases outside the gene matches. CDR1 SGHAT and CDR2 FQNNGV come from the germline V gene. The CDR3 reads CASSLGLSGIYNEQFF. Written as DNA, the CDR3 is TGTGCCAGCAGCTTAGGTCTTAGCGGGATCTACAATGAGCAGTTCTTC.

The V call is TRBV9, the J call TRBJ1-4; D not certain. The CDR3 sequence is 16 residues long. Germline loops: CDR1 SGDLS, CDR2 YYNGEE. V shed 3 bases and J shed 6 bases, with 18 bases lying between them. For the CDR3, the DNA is TGTGCCAGCAGCGCGGGAGTGAGCACGGAGGATGAAAAACTGTTTTTT. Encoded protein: CASSAGVSTEDEKLFF.

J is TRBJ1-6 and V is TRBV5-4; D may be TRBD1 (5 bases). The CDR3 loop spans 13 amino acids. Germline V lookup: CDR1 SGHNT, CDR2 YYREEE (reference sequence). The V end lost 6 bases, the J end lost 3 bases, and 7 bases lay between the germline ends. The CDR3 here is CASKQDYNSPLHF. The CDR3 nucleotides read TGTGCCAGCAAACAGGACTATAATTCACCCCTCCACTTT.